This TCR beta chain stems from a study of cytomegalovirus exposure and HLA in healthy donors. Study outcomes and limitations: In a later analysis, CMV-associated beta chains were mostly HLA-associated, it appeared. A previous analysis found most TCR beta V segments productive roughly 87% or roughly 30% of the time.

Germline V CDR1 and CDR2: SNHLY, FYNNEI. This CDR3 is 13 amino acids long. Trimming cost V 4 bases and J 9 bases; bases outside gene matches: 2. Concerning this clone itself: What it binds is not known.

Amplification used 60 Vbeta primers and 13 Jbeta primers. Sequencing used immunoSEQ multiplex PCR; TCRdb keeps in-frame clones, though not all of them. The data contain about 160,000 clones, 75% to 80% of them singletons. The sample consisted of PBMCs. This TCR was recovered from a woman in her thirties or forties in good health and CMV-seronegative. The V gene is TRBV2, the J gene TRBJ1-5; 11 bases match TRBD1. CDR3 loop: CASSGDRGGPQHF. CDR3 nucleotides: TGTGCCAGCAGTGGGGACAGGGGGGGGCCCCAGCATTTT.